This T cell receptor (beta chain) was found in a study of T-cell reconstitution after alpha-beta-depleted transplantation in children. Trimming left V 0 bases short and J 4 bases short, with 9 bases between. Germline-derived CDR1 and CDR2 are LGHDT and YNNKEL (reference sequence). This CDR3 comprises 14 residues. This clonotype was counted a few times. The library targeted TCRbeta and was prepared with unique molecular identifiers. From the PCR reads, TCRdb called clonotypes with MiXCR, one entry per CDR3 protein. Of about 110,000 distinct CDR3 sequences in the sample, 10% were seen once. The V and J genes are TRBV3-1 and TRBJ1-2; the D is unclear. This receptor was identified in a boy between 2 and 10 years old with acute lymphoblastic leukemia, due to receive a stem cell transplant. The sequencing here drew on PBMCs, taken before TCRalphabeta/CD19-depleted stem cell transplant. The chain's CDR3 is CASSQESSVYGYTF. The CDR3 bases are TGTGCCAGCAGCCAAGAAAGTAGCGTCTATGGCTACACCTTC.